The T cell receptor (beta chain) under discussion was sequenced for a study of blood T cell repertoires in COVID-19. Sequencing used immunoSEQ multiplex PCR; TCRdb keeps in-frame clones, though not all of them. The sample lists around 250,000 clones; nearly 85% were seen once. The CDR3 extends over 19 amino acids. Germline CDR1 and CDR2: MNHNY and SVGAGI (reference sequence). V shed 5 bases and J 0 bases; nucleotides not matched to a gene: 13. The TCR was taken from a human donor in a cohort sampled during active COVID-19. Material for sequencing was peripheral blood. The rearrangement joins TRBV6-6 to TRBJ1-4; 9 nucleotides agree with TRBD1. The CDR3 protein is CASSPGQGRGAATNEKLFF. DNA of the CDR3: TGTGCCAGCAGTCCGGGACAGGGCCGAGGGGCCGCAACTAATGAAAAACTGTTTTTT.